Listed below are T cell receptor beta chains from one sample, sequenced in a study of blood T cell repertoires in COVID-19. TCRdb keeps only in-frame clones here, not all; method: immunoSEQ multiplex PCR. The data show roughly 15,000 clones, 70% to 90% seen once. Sequencing input: peripheral blood. The receptors derive from a human donor in a cohort sampled during active COVID-19. Each CDR3 is given with its conserved first and last residue. D genes are given only for firm matches. Clone size is not always given. Where it is, it says once, few, many or a class for expanded clones.

. | TRBJ1-2 | . | 15 | TRBV4-1 | CASSHQQGLLYGYTF | TGCGCCAGCAGCCACCAACAGGGCCTCCTCTATGGCTACACCTTC
. | TRBJ2-1 | . | 13 | TRBV6-5 | CASSPLTSYEQFF | TGTGCCAGCAGTCCCCTTACTAGCTATGAGCAGTTCTTC
. | TRBJ2-7 | . | 14 | TRBV11-1 | CASSPPAGVYEQYF | TGTGCCAGCAGCCCCCCGGCAGGGGTCTACGAGCAGTACTTC
. | TRBJ1-2 | TRBD1 | 15 | TRBV19 | CASQGQGAIALRYTF | TGTGCCAGCCAGGGACAGGGGGCGATAGCCCTTCGCTACACCTTC
. | TRBJ2-3 | . | 13 | TRBV7-9 | CASLSYSTDTQYF | TGTGCCAGCCTTTCGTATAGCACAGATACGCAGTATTTT
. | TRBJ2-2 | . | 15 | TRBV5-1 | CASSLGHRSAGELFF | TGCGCCAGCAGCTTGGGGCACAGGTCAGCCGGGGAGCTGTTTTTT
. | TRBJ1-1 | . | 14 | TRBV5-1 | CASSLAPLGPEAFF | TGCGCCAGCAGCTTGGCCCCCTTGGGGCCTGAAGCTTTCTTT
. | TRBJ1-6 | TRBD1 | 13 | TRBV5-1 | CASGQGHNSPLHF | TGCGCCAGCGGACAGGGCCATAATTCACCCCTCCACTTT
. | TRBJ1-1 | . | 14 | TRBV5-1 | CASSLDQGGTEAFF | TGCGCCAGCAGCTTGGACCAGGGAGGGACTGAAGCTTTCTTT
. | TRBJ1-2 | . | 12 | TRBV5-6 | CASSSGFYGYTF | TGTGCCAGCAGCTCCGGGTTTTATGGCTACACCTTC
. | TRBJ2-3 | . | 12 | TRBV19 | CASSSGVNTQYF | TGTGCCAGTAGTTCGGGGGTAAATACGCAGTATTTT
. | TRBJ2-3 | TRBD2 | 17 | TRBV5-1 | CASSPPERGGYTDTQYF | TGCGCCAGCAGCCCCCCCGAGCGGGGGGGGTACACAGATACGCAGTATTTT
. | TRBJ2-5 | TRBD1 | 11 | TRBV12-3/TRBV12-4 | CASSWDRAQYF | TGTGCCAGCAGCTGGGACAGGGCCCAGTACTTC
. | TRBJ1-3 | . | 19 | TRBV7-2 | CASSLKASGGANSGNTIYF | TGTGCCAGCAGCTTAAAGGCCTCTGGGGGGGCCAACTCTGGAAACACCATATATTTT
. | TRBJ1-1 | TRBD1 | 12 | TRBV10-3 | CAINGDRGRAFF | TGTGCCATCAATGGGGACAGGGGGCGAGCTTTCTTT
. | TRBJ2-5 | TRBD1 | 16 | TRBV5-1 | CASSLGSAGGTETQYF | TGCGCCAGCAGCTTGGGGAGCGCAGGGGGCACGGAGACCCAGTACTTC
. | TRBJ1-1 | . | 15 | TRBV6-2/TRBV6-3 | CASSYTDRLNTEAFF | TGTGCCAGCAGTTACACAGACAGGTTGAACACTGAAGCTTTCTTT
. | TRBJ1-5 | TRBD1 | 13 | TRBV29-1 | CSARDSGNQPQHF | TGCAGCGCCCGGGACAGCGGGAATCAGCCCCAGCATTTT
. | TRBJ2-6 | . | 16 | TRBV6-5 | CASSSQELSGANVLTF | TGTGCCAGCAGTTCACAGGAATTATCTGGGGCCAACGTCCTGACTTTC
. | TRBJ2-3 | . | 14 | TRBV15 | CATSRGGDTDTQYF | TGTGCCACCAGTAGGGGGGGTGACACAGATACGCAGTATTTT
. | TRBJ2-2 | . | 12 | TRBV30 | CAWGHNTGELFF | TGTGCCTGGGGACATAACACCGGGGAGCTGTTTTTT
. | TRBJ1-4 | . | 15 | TRBV7-2 | CASSLTAGRFEKLFF | TGTGCCAGCAGCTTAACGGCAGGGCGGTTTGAAAAACTGTTTTTT
. | TRBJ2-3 | TRBD1 | 15 | TRBV6-5 | CASRHQQGRSDTQYF | TGTGCCAGCAGACATCAACAGGGGCGCTCAGATACGCAGTATTTT
. | TRBJ1-5 | . | 13 | TRBV6-6 | CASSPGFGQPQHF | TGTGCCAGCAGCCCGGGTTTTGGACAGCCCCAGCATTTT
. | TRBJ2-1 | . | 16 | TRBV6-5 | CASSNFLRGAMDEQFF | TGTGCCAGCAGTAACTTTTTGCGGGGCGCAATGGATGAGCAGTTCTTC
. | TRBJ2-5 | TRBD2 | 15 | TRBV6-5 | CASSRRGGQQETQYF | TGTGCCAGCAGTAGACGGGGGGGGCAACAAGAGACCCAGTACTTC
. | TRBJ2-1 | . | 15 | TRBV19 | CASSIDSSTYNEQFF | TGTGCCAGTAGTATCGACAGCTCTACCTACAATGAGCAGTTCTTC
. | TRBJ2-5 | . | 13 | TRBV3-1/TRBV3-2 | CASSQNRVQTQYF | TGTGCCAGCAGCCAAAACAGGGTTCAGACCCAGTACTTC
. | TRBJ2-7 | TRBD2 | 16 | TRBV5-1 | CASSLGTSGAAYEQYF | TGCGCCAGCAGCCTCGGGACTAGCGGGGCCGCCTACGAGCAGTACTTC
. | TRBJ1-3 | TRBD1 | 18 | TRBV27 | CASSPLPGQGAGGNTIYF | TGTGCCAGCAGTCCTCTCCCGGGACAGGGGGCAGGGGGAAACACCATATATTTT
. | TRBJ1-3 | TRBD1 | 15 | TRBV5-1 | CASSLQGVTGNTIYF | TGCGCCAGCAGCCTCCAGGGGGTGACTGGAAACACCATATATTTT
. | TRBJ2-6 | . | 14 | TRBV30 | CASTQSSGANVLTF | TGTGCCTCGACTCAGAGCTCTGGGGCCAACGTCCTGACTTTC
. | TRBJ1-1 | . | 12 | TRBV6-5 | CATGGTRAEAFF | TGTGCCACGGGGGGAACAAGGGCTGAAGCTTTCTTT
. | TRBJ1-1 | . | 14 | TRBV27 | CASSSTMGGRMDFF | TGTGCCAGCAGTTCAACCATGGGGGGTAGGATGGATTTCTTT
. | TRBJ1-2 | TRBD1 | 13 | TRBV7-2 | CASSMGQGGGYTF | TGTGCCAGCAGCATGGGACAGGGGGGTGGCTACACCTTC
once | TRBJ1-2 | . | 15 | TRBV6-5 | CASSSAQLANYGYTF | TGTGCCAGCAGTTCCGCCCAATTAGCTAACTATGGCTACACCTTC
. | TRBJ1-2 | TRBD1 | 19 | TRBV9 | CASSVATGREPYLNYGYTF | TGTGCCAGCAGCGTTGCGACAGGGCGCGAACCGTACCTAAACTATGGCTACACCTTC
. | TRBJ2-2 | TRBD1 | 16 | TRBV19 | CASSMGTGGRTGELFF | TGTGCCAGTAGTATGGGGACAGGGGGCCGTACCGGGGAGCTGTTTTTT
. | TRBJ1-1 | . | 13 | TRBV9 | CASSPRGDTEAFF | TGTGCCAGCAGCCCCAGGGGAGACACTGAAGCTTTCTTT
. | TRBJ2-2 | TRBD2 | 18 | TRBV4-2 | CASSQDPSGGYNTGELFF | TGTGCCAGCAGCCAAGATCCTAGCGGGGGCTACAACACCGGGGAGCTGTTTTTT
. | TRBJ1-1 | TRBD1 | 13 | TRBV12-3/TRBV12-4 | CASTRQGLGKAFF | TGTGCCAGCACTAGACAGGGTCTAGGTAAAGCTTTCTTT
. | TRBJ2-5 | . | 13 | TRBV15 | CATSREPRETQYF | TGTGCCACCAGCAGAGAGCCCAGGGAGACCCAGTACTTC
. | TRBJ1-6 | . | 16 | TRBV7-2 | CASSLGAASHNSPLHF | TGTGCCAGCAGCTTAGGGGCCGCGAGTCATAATTCACCCCTCCACTTT
. | TRBJ2-5 | TRBD1 | 13 | TRBV19 | CASHPGGQETQYF | TGTGCCAGTCACCCAGGGGGTCAGGAGACCCAGTACTTC
. | TRBJ1-1 | TRBD1 | 14 | TRBV2 | CASTRDRGFTEAFF | TGTGCCAGCACGCGGGACAGGGGATTCACTGAAGCTTTCTTT
. | TRBJ2-7 | . | 14 | TRBV5-4 | CASSSGGQSYEQYF | TGTGCCAGCAGCTCGGGAGGACAGAGCTACGAGCAGTACTTC
. | TRBJ1-1 | TRBD1 | 15 | TRBV7-9 | CASSLAQGAGTEAFF | TGTGCCAGCAGCTTAGCCCAGGGGGCAGGGACTGAAGCTTTCTTT
. | TRBJ1-2 | . | 12 | TRBV19 | CASSITGNGYTF | TGTGCCAGTAGTATCACGGGAAATGGCTACACCTTC
few | TRBJ2-2 | TRBD1 | 16 | TRBV10-3 | CAISESRTGRAGELFF | TGTGCCATCAGTGAGTCGAGGACAGGGAGAGCCGGGGAGCTGTTTTTT
. | TRBJ1-5 | TRBD1 | 15 | TRBV5-1 | CASSPGQGRDQPQHF | TGCGCCAGCAGCCCGGGACAGGGTAGGGATCAGCCCCAGCATTTT
. | TRBJ2-5 | . | 12 | TRBV3-1/TRBV3-2 | CASSQGGGTQYF | TGTGCCAGCAGCCAAGGAGGGGGTACCCAGTACTTC